The TCR beta chain under discussion was sequenced for a study of blood T cell repertoires in COVID-19. Across the study: Both acute and convalescent COVID-19 samples were obtained from the United States, Italy and Spain. T cells, B-cell-depleted T cells, or PBMCs supplied cDNA or gDNA.

The method was immunoSEQ multiplex PCR; TCRdb's version includes in-frame clones alone and lacks a portion of them. The data show fewer than 250,000 clones, around nine tenths seen once. The sequence was collected from a young man in a cohort exposed to, infected with or recovered from COVID-19 (not recorded which). Material for sequencing was PBMCs or T cells enriched from blood (not recorded which).

CDR3 DNA: TGTGCCAGCAGCTTTCTTCGCGGGTCGGCTGAGCAGTTCTTC. Protein: CASSFLRGSAEQFF. The rearrangement links TRBV7-3 to TRBJ2-1, with a tentative D call TRBD2 (5 bases). V lost 3 bases and J 9 bases, leaving 15 bases between the germline ends. This CDR3 has 14 residues. The germline CDR1 and CDR2 sequences are SGHTA and FQGTGA.